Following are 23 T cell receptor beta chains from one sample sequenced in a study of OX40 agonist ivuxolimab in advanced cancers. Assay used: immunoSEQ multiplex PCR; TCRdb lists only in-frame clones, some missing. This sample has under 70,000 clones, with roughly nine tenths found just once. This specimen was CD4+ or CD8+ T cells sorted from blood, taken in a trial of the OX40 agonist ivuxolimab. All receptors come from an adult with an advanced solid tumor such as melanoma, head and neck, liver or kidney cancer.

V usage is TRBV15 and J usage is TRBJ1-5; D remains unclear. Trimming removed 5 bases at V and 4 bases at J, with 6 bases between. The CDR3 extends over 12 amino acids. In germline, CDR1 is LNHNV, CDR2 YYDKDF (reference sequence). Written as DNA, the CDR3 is TGTGCCACCAGCCCGATTAATCAGCCCCAGCATTTT. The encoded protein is CATSPINQPQHF.

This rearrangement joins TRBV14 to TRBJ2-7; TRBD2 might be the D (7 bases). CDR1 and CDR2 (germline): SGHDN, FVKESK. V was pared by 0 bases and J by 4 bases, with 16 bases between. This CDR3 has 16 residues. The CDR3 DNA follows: TGTGCCAGCAGCCAAGATATTAGGCGGGGGCTTTACGAGCAGTACTTC. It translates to CASSQDIRRGLYEQYF.

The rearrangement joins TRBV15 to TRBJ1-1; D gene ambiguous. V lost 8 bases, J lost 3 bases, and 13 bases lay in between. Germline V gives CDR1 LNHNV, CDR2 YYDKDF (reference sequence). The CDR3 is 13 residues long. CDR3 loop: CATAGPPDTEAFF. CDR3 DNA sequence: TGTGCCACCGCTGGGCCCCCGGACACTGAAGCTTTCTTT.

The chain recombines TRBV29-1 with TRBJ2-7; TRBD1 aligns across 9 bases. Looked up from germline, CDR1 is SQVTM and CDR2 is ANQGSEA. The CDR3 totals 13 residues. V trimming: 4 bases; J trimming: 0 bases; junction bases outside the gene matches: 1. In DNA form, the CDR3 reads TGCAGCGTTGGGACAGGGGACTCCTACGAGCAGTACTTC. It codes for CSVGTGDSYEQYF.

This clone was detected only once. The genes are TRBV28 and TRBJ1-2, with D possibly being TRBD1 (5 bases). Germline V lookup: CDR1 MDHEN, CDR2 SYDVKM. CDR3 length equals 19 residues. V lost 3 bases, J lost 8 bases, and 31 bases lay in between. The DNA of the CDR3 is TGTGCCAGCAGTTTGTTAGGTGGGGGGGACGTTCTGGGTATGGGCGGCTACACCTTC. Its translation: CASSLLGGGDVLGMGGYTF.

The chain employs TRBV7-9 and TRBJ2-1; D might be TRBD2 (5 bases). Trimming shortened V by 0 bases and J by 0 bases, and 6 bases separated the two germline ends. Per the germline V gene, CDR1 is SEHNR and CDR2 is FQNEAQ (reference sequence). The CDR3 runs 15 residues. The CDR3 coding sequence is TGTGCCAGCAGCTTAGCGGGAGTCTCCTACAATGAGCAGTTCTTC. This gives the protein CASSLAGVSYNEQFF.

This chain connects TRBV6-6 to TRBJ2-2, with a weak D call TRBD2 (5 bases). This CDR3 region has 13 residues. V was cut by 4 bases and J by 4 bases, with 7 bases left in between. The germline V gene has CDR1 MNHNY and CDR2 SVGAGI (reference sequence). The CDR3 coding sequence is TGTGCCAGCAGTTTCGGGATCACCGGGGAGCTGTTTTTT. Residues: CASSFGITGELFF.

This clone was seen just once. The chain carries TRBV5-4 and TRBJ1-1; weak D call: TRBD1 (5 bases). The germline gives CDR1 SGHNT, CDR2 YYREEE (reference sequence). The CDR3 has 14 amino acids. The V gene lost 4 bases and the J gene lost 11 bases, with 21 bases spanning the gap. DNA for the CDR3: TGTGCCAGCAGCCCATTAAACGCGGGGGAAGAGGCTTTCTTT. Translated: CASSPLNAGEEAFF.

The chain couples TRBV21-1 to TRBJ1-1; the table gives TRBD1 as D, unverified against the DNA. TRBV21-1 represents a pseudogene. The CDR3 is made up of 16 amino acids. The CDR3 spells CASSKDNRGRGTEAFF. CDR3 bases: TGTGCCAGCAGCAAAGACAACAGGGGAAGAGGGACTGAAGCTTTCTTT.

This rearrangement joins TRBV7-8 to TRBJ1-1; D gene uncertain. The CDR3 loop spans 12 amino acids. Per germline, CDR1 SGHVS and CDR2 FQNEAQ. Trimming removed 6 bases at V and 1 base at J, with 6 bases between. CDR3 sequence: CASRGENTEAFF. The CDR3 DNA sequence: TGTGCCAGCAGGGGTGAGAACACTGAAGCTTTCTTT.

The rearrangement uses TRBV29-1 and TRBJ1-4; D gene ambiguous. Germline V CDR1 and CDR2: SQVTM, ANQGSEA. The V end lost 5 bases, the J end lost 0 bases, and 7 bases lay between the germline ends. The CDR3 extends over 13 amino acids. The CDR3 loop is CSVSLSTNEKLFF. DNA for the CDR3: TGCAGCGTTTCTTTATCAACTAATGAAAAACTGTTTTTT.

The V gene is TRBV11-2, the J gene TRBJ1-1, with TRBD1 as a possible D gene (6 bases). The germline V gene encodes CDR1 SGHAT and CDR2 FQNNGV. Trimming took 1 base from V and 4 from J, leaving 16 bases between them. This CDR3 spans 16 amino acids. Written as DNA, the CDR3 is TGTGCCAGCAGCTTAGGCCTCGGGGGGCGGGTCACTGAAGCTTTCTTT. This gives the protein CASSLGLGGRVTEAFF.

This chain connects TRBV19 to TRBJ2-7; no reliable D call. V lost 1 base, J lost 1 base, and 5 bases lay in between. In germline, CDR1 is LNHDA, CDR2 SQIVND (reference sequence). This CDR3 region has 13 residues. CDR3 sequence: CASSIVGSYEQYF. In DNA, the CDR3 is TGTGCCAGTAGTATAGTCGGGTCCTACGAGCAGTACTTC.

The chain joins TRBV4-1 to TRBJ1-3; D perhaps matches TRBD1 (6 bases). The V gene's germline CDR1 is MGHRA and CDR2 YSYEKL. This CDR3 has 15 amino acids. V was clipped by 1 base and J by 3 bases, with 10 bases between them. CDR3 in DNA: TGCGCCAGCAGCCAAGGGGTCAGGGGTGGAAACACCATATATTTT. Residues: CASSQGVRGGNTIYF.

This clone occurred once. Here the CDR3 reads CASSPEGASGVTDTQYF. CDR3 sequence (DNA): TGTGCCAGCAGCCCCGAGGGGGCTAGCGGGGTCACAGATACGCAGTATTTT. J is TRBJ2-3 and V is TRBV13, with 9 bases aligning to TRBD2. The CDR3 length is 17 residues. V was pared by 5 bases and J by 2 bases, with 11 bases of the junction left unmatched. Per germline, CDR1 PRHDT and CDR2 FYEKMQ (reference sequence).

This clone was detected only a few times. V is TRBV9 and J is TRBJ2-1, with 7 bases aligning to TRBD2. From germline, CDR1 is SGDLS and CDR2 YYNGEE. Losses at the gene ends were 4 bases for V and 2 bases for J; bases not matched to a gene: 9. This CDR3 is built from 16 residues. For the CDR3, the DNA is TGTGCCAGCAGCCCTACCCGCGGGGGAACCTACAATGAGCAGTTCTTC. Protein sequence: CASSPTRGGTYNEQFF.

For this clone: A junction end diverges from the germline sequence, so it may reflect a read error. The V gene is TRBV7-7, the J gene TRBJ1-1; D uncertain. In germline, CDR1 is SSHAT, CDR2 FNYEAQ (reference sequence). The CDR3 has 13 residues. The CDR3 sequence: CASSLTGSSEAFF. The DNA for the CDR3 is TGTGCTAGCAGCTTAACGGGGTCAAGTGAAGCTTTCTTT. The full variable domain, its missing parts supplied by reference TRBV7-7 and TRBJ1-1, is GAGVSQSPRYKVTKRGQDVTLRCDPISSHATLYWYQQALGQGPEFLTYFNYEAQPDKSGLPSDRFSAERPEGSISTLTIQRTEQRDSAMYRCASSLTGSSEAFFGQGTRLTVV.

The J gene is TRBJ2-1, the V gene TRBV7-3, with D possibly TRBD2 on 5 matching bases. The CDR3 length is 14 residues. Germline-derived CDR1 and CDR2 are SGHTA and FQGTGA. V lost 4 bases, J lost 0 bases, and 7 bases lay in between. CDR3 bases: TGTGCCAGCAGCTCGGAGGTCTCCTACAATGAGCAGTTCTTC. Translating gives CASSSEVSYNEQFF.

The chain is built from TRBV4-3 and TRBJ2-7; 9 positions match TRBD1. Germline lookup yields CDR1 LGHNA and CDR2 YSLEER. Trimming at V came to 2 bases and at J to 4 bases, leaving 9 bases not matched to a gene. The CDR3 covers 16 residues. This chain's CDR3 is CASSQHPGQGRYEQYF. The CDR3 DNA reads TGCGCCAGCAGCCAACACCCGGGACAGGGAAGGTACGAGCAGTACTTC.

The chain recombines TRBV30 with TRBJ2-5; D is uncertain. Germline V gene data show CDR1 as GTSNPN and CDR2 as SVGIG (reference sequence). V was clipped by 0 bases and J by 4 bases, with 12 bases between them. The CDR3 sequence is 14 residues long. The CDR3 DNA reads TGTGCCTGGAGTGTGCAGGTACTCGGAGAGACCCAGTACTTC. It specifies CAWSVQVLGETQYF.

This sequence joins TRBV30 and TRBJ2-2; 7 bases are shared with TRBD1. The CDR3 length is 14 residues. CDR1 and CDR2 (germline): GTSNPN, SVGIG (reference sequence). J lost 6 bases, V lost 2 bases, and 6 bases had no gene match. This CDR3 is CAWSPRQGPGELFF. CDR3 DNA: TGTGCCTGGAGTCCCCGACAGGGTCCCGGGGAGCTGTTTTTT.

CDR3 bases: TGTGCCAGCATGAGTTACTACGAGCAGTACTTC. Amino acid sequence: CASMSYYEQYF. The chain combines TRBV6-1 with TRBJ2-7; unclear D gene. Per germline, CDR1 MNHNS and CDR2 SASEGT. The CDR3 has 11 residues. Between the trimmed V and J ends, which lost 7 bases and 3 bases, there was a span of 7 bases.

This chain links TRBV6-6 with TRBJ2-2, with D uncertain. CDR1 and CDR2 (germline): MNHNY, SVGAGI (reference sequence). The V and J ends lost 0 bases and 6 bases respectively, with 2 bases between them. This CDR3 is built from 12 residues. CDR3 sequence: CASSYSPGELFF. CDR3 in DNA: TGTGCCAGCAGTTACTCCCCCGGGGAGCTGTTTTTT.